Below, 6 T cell receptor beta chains from the same sample are listed, as sequenced in a study of T cells in Graves' hyperthyroidism and ophthalmopathy. Researchers amplified the TCR beta CDR3 regions from RNA transcripts. When the TCR CDR3 underwent first-round RT-PCR, the HTBI primer set was used. TCRdb ran MiXCR on the multiplex PCR reads and lists one entry per CDR3 protein. Found here are approximately 370,000 distinct CDR3 sequences, about 15% of them singletons; the top ten hold around a third. Sequenced sample: blood. The receptors were sampled from a woman aged 25 to 39 with Graves' hyperthyroidism.

The rearrangement links TRBV27 to TRBJ1-3; 8 bases are a match to TRBD1. Per the germline V gene, CDR1 is MNHEY and CDR2 is SMNVEV (reference sequence). CDR3 size: 15 residues. After removal of 5 bases from V and 4 bases from J, the junction contained 7 bases not matched to a gene. DNA of the CDR3: TGTGCCAGCAGTAATACAGGGGGAAGAGGAAACACCATATATTTT. This translates into CASSNTGGRGNTIYF.

V usage is TRBV5-8 and J usage is TRBJ2-2; D is unclear. The germline CDR1 and CDR2 sequences are SGHTS and YDEGEE. The CDR3 runs to 14 residues. Trimming cost V 5 bases and J 7 bases, with 15 bases left between them. CDR3 in amino acids: CASSSRRSDGELFF. CDR3 bases: TGTGCCAGCAGTTCCCGCCGGAGCGACGGGGAGCTGTTTTTT. Full variable domain (missing parts from reference TRBV5-8 and TRBJ2-2): EAGVTQSPTHLIKTRGQQATLRCSPISGHTSVYWYQQALGLGLQFLLWYDEGEERNRGNFPPRFSGRQFPNYSSELNVNALELEDSALYLCASSSRRSDGELFFGEGSRLTVL.

In this sample, this clonotype turned up a few times. This rearrangement joins TRBV6-1 to TRBJ2-1, with D perhaps matching TRBD2 (5 bases). CDR3 length equals 13 residues. V dropped 0 bases and J dropped 10 bases, with 10 bases sitting between them. In germline, CDR1 is MNHNS, CDR2 SASEGT. CDR3 in amino acids: CASSEASTGEQFF. CDR3 DNA sequence: TGTGCCAGCAGTGAAGCTTCGACGGGAGAGCAGTTCTTC.

This clonotype was counted many times. The CDR3 reads CASSRGGMANTEAFF. The CDR3 DNA reads as TGTGCCAGCAGTCGAGGGGGCATGGCGAACACTGAAGCTTTCTTT. The V gene is TRBV13, the J gene TRBJ1-1; 7 bases align to TRBD1. Trimming at V came to 6 bases and at J to 1 base, leaving 8 bases not matched to a gene. Germline V gives CDR1 PRHDT, CDR2 FYEKMQ (reference sequence). This CDR3 has 15 residues.

This clonotype was recorded a few times. The chain uses TRBV14 and TRBJ1-4, with D possibly TRBD1 on 5 matching bases. This CDR3 comprises 15 residues. V lost 5 bases to trimming and J lost 0 bases, with 10 bases between them. Germline V gene data show CDR1 as SGHDN and CDR2 as FVKESK. The CDR3 DNA follows: TGTGCCAGCAGCGGACACTACGCAACTAATGAAAAACTGTTTTTT. It specifies CASSGHYATNEKLFF. The variable domain in full, completed from reference TRBV14 and TRBJ1-4, reads EAGVTQFPSHSVIEKGQTVTLRCDPISGHDNLYWYRRVMGKEIKFLLHFVKESKQDESGMPNNRFLAERTGGTYSTLKVQPAELEDSGVYFCASSGHYATNEKLFFGSGTQLSVL.

The chain joins TRBV6-6 to TRBJ2-5; no reliable D call. Germline CDR1 is MNHNY and CDR2 is SVGAGI (reference sequence). The V and J ends lost 0 bases and 2 bases respectively, with 10 bases between them. The CDR3 is 15 residues long. Here the CDR3 reads CASSYSGLAQETQYF. CDR3 DNA sequence: TGTGCCAGCAGTTACTCGGGTTTGGCTCAAGAGACCCAGTACTTC.